The 9 T cell receptor beta chains below were found in one sample sequenced in a study of OX40 agonist ivuxolimab in advanced cancers. TCRdb keeps only in-frame clones here, not all; method: immunoSEQ multiplex PCR. The sample consists of 36,000 or so clones, around 77% of them appearing once. Source: CD4+ or CD8+ T cells sorted from blood, taken in a trial of the OX40 agonist ivuxolimab. The receptors here all came from an adult with an advanced solid tumor such as melanoma, head and neck, liver or kidney cancer.

This clone showed up just a few times. The chain couples TRBV6-1 to TRBJ2-7, with D perhaps TRBD1 (6 bases). The CDR3 runs 16 residues. Germline V CDR1 and CDR2: MNHNS, SASEGT. V lost 2 bases to trimming and J lost 4 bases, with 18 bases between them. The CDR3 DNA reads as TGTGCCAGCAGTGAAAGGGCGGCAGGGGAAGGGTACGAGCAGTACTTC. Protein product: CASSERAAGEGYEQYF.

In its sample, this clone was seen a few times. The DNA for the CDR3 is TGTGCCAGCAGCCGAGGACAGAACACTGAAGCTTTCTTT. The encoded protein is CASSRGQNTEAFF. The chain recombines TRBV6-5 with TRBJ1-1, with a tentative D call TRBD1 (5 bases). Germline lookup yields CDR1 MNHEY and CDR2 SVGAGI. The CDR3 loop spans 13 amino acids. Trimming cost V 6 bases and J 1 base, with 9 bases left between them.

The chain recombines TRBV7-6 with TRBJ2-2; D not resolved. Trimming removed 1 base from V and 4 bases from J, with 10 bases in between. In germline, CDR1 is SGHVS, CDR2 FNYEAQ. The CDR3 is made up of 15 amino acids. The CDR3 is CASSLDWQTTGELFF. In nucleotides, the CDR3 is TGTGCCAGCAGCTTAGATTGGCAGACCACCGGGGAGCTGTTTTTT. The full variable domain, rest sourced from reference TRBV7-6 and TRBJ2-2, is GAGVSQSPRYKVTKRGQDVALRCDPISGHVSLYWYRQALGQGPEFLTYFNYEAQQDKSGLPNDRFSAERPEGSISTLTIQRTEQRDSAMYRCASSLDWQTTGELFFGEGSRLTVL.

The chain couples TRBV19 to TRBJ2-3; a weak D match, TRBD2 (6 bases). The germline gives CDR1 LNHDA, CDR2 SQIVND (reference sequence). The ends were cut back, 3 bases at V and 2 bases at J, with 12 bases in the middle. The CDR3 length is 15 residues. DNA for the CDR3: TGTGCCAGTAGTATTGTGGGGGGATTCACAGATACGCAGTATTTT. Protein product: CASSIVGGFTDTQYF.

The chain carries TRBV7-9 and TRBJ2-7, with 7 nucleotides matching TRBD1. With V trimmed by 5 bases and J by 5 bases, 3 bases remained unmatched. CDR1 is SEHNR and CDR2 is FQNEAQ in the germline V gene (reference sequence). CDR3 size: 12 residues. CDR3 in amino acids: CASSPTGNEQYF. The CDR3 nucleotides are TGTGCCAGCAGCCCGACAGGGAACGAGCAGTACTTC. The full variable domain, rest sourced from reference TRBV7-9 and TRBJ2-7, is DTGVSQNPRHKITKRGQNVTFRCDPISEHNRLYWYRQTLGQGPEFLTYFQNEAQLEKSRLLSDRFSAERPKGSFSTLEIQRTEQGDSAMYLCASSPTGNEQYFGPGTRLTVT.

The gene calls are TRBV19 and TRBJ2-7, with no clear D. Between the trimmed V and J ends, which lost 5 bases and 5 bases, there was a span of 16 bases. Germline lookup yields CDR1 LNHDA and CDR2 SQIVND (reference sequence). The CDR3 length is 14 residues. CDR3 nucleotide sequence: TGTGCCAGTAGTCGAACAGTATGGTTGGACGAGCAGTACTTC. It encodes CASSRTVWLDEQYF. Based on the CDR3 plus reference TRBV19 and TRBJ2-7, the full variable domain is DGGITQSPKYLFRKEGQNVTLSCEQNLNHDAMYWYRQDPGQGLRLIYYSQIVNDFQKGDIAEGYSVSREKKESFPLTVTSAQKNPTAFYLCASSRTVWLDEQYFGPGTRLTVT.

The chain joins TRBV11-2 to TRBJ1-2; a weak D match, TRBD1 (5 bases). Germline V gene lookup returns CDR1 SGHAT and CDR2 FQNNGV. This CDR3 comprises 17 residues. Trimming took off 1 base at V and 6 bases at J, with 21 bases between the two ends. The CDR3 reads CASSLGAGLSGSDGYTF. The CDR3 DNA sequence: TGTGCCAGCAGCTTAGGGGCGGGGCTTAGCGGGAGTGATGGCTACACCTTC.

V is TRBV7-6 and J is TRBJ1-4; TRBD1 matches at 9 bases. Germline loops: CDR1 SGHVS, CDR2 FNYEAQ. The CDR3 extends over 14 amino acids. The trim removed 5 bases at V and 7 bases at J, leaving 5 bases unmatched. CDR3 sequence: CASSPDRGSEKLFF. DNA of the CDR3: TGTGCCAGCAGCCCGGACAGGGGTAGTGAAAAACTGTTTTTT. The full variable domain, completed using reference TRBV7-6 and TRBJ1-4, is GAGVSQSPRYKVTKRGQDVALRCDPISGHVSLYWYRQALGQGPEFLTYFNYEAQQDKSGLPNDRFSAERPEGSISTLTIQRTEQRDSAMYRCASSPDRGSEKLFFGSGTQLSVL.

The chain employs TRBV6-6 and TRBJ1-2; possibly TRBD1 for D (5 bases). The germline gives CDR1 MNHNY, CDR2 SVGAGI (reference sequence). The V end lost 2 bases, the J end lost 0 bases, and 10 bases lay between the germline ends. This CDR3 region has 15 residues. The CDR3 loop is CASSYGDGPNYGYTF. The CDR3 DNA is TGTGCCAGCAGTTACGGGGACGGCCCTAACTATGGCTACACCTTC.